The rows below give T cell receptor beta chains drawn from one sample of a study of blood T cell repertoires in COVID-19. Libraries were prepared by immunoSEQ multiplex PCR; TCRdb keeps only in-frame clonotypes and omits some of them. The sample records about 230,000 clones, approximately 90% being singletons. Sequencing was carried out using peripheral blood. The receptors derive from a man in his forties or fifties with COVID-19, enrolled during active disease. Each CDR3 is given with its conserved first and last residue. A D gene is named only where the DNA matches it firmly. The size entry is marked missing in some rows and otherwise reads once, few, many or a size class.

16	TRBV30	TRBD2	TRBJ2-3	NA	CAWSEGLAGSTDTQYF	TGTGCCTGGAGTGAAGGACTAGCGGGAAGCACAGATACGCAGTATTTT
14	TRBV3-1/TRBV3-2	NA	TRBJ1-4	NA	CASSLVSPSEKLFF	TGTGCCAGCAGCCTAGTGAGCCCCTCTGAAAAACTGTTTTTT
15	TRBV29-1	TRBD1	TRBJ1-2	NA	CSVDRGQGGVYGYTF	TGCAGCGTTGATCGGGGACAGGGCGGGGTCTATGGCTACACCTTC
19	TRBV4-3	NA	TRBJ2-2	NA	CASSPRRPGEFANTGELFF	TGCGCCAGCAGCCCCCGCAGGCCGGGGGAGTTTGCGAACACCGGGGAGCTGTTTTTT
17	TRBV6-2/TRBV6-3	TRBD1	TRBJ2-2	NA	CASSKPPGGAKAGELFF	TGTGCCAGCAGTAAACCCCCAGGGGGCGCAAAAGCCGGGGAGCTGTTTTTT
15	TRBV6-5	TRBD2	TRBJ2-7	NA	CASSKTSGSSYEQYF	TGTGCCAGCAGTAAGACTAGCGGGAGTTCCTACGAGCAGTACTTC
16	TRBV4-2	NA	TRBJ1-4	NA	CASSLSQTDSNEKLFF	TGTGCCAGCAGCCTTAGTCAGACAGACAGTAATGAAAAACTGTTTTTT
16	TRBV6-5	TRBD1	TRBJ1-2	once	CASSYVRTGGGYGYTF	TGTGCCAGCAGTTACGTCCGGACAGGGGGAGGCTATGGCTACACCTTC
19	TRBV3-1/TRBV3-2	TRBD2	TRBJ2-7	few	CASSPRDKIQRGGSYEQYF	TGTGCCAGCAGCCCTCGAGACAAGATACAGCGGGGGGGCTCCTACGAGCAGTACTTC
12	TRBV3-1/TRBV3-2	NA	TRBJ2-7	NA	CASSAGSREQYF	TGTGCCAGCAGCGCGGGGTCACGCGAGCAGTACTTC
14	TRBV2	NA	TRBJ2-1	NA	CASSESVYLNEQFF	TGTGCCAGCAGTGAAAGCGTCTACCTAAATGAGCAGTTCTTC
14	TRBV6-4	TRBD2	TRBJ2-2	NA	CASRTSGDTGELFF	TGTGCCAGCAGGACTAGCGGGGACACCGGGGAGCTGTTTTTT
16	TRBV5-5	NA	TRBJ1-5	NA	CASSLTPGGGNQPQHF	TGTGCCAGCAGCTTAACCCCAGGAGGAGGCAATCAGCCCCAGCATTTT
17	TRBV5-1	TRBD1	TRBJ2-5	NA	CASRRTGGVRYQETQYF	TGCGCCAGCAGAAGGACAGGGGGCGTCCGGTACCAAGAGACCCAGTACTTC
17	TRBV6-1	NA	TRBJ1-5	NA	CASSDSFDSFRNQPQHF	TGTGCCAGCAGTGATAGTTTTGACAGCTTCCGCAATCAGCCCCAGCATTTT
12	TRBV30	NA	TRBJ2-7	NA	CAWSVQGYEQYF	TGTGCCTGGAGTGTACAGGGCTACGAGCAGTACTTC
15	TRBV5-8	TRBD2	TRBJ2-1	NA	CASSQGLAGANEQFF	TGTGCCAGCAGCCAGGGACTAGCGGGAGCGAATGAGCAGTTCTTC
11	TRBV29-1	NA	TRBJ2-7	NA	CSVLRGREQYF	TGCAGCGTTTTGCGGGGGCGAGAGCAGTACTTC
15	TRBV3-1/TRBV3-2	TRBD1	TRBJ1-1	NA	CASSQDRGQNTEAFF	TGTGCCAGCAGCCAAGACAGGGGGCAGAACACTGAAGCTTTCTTT
14	TRBV4-1	NA	TRBJ1-1	NA	CASSQDPGITEAFF	TGCGCCAGCAGCCAAGATCCAGGGATCACTGAAGCTTTCTTT
14	TRBV10-3	TRBD1	TRBJ1-2	NA	CAIRTGDVNYGYTF	TGTGCCATCAGGACAGGGGATGTAAACTATGGCTACACCTTC
15	TRBV2	TRBD1	TRBJ1-1	NA	CASSELDRGNTEAFF	TGTGCCAGCAGTGAGTTGGACAGGGGGAACACTGAAGCTTTCTTT
17	TRBV3-1/TRBV3-2	TRBD2	TRBJ2-1	NA	CASSPLSGGRAYNEQFF	TGTGCCAGCAGCCCGCTATCTGGCGGGAGGGCCTACAATGAGCAGTTCTTC
14	TRBV6-5	NA	TRBJ1-1	NA	CASSSPGLNTEAFF	TGTGCCAGCAGTTCTCCAGGGTTGAACACTGAAGCTTTCTTT
16	TRBV7-8	TRBD1	TRBJ1-6	NA	CASSLEQGAGNSPLHF	TGTGCCAGCAGCTTAGAGCAGGGGGCGGGGAATTCACCCCTCCACTTT
15	TRBV20-1	NA	TRBJ1-6	NA	CSASSWALANSPLHF	TGCAGTGCTAGTAGTTGGGCCCTGGCTAATTCACCCCTCCACTTT
11	TRBV10-2	NA	TRBJ2-7	NA	CASLSGYEQYF	TGCGCCAGCCTTAGCGGATACGAGCAGTACTTC
15	TRBV19	NA	TRBJ2-1	once	CASSSPVPPHNEQFF	TGTGCCAGTAGTAGCCCGGTACCACCTCACAATGAGCAGTTCTTC
14	TRBV15	TRBD1	TRBJ2-7	NA	CATSRQGDLYEQYF	TGTGCCACCAGTCGACAGGGGGACCTTTACGAGCAGTACTTC
11	TRBV6-1	NA	TRBJ2-2	NA	CASSERGELFF	TGTGCCAGCAGTGAACGCGGGGAGCTGTTTTTT
16	TRBV19	TRBD2	TRBJ2-5	NA	CASSTHSGMGEETQYF	TGTGCCAGTAGTACCCATAGCGGGATGGGGGAAGAGACCCAGTACTTC
16	TRBV5-1	TRBD1	TRBJ2-3	few	CASSLQGAKSSDTQYF	TGCGCCAGCAGCTTACAGGGGGCAAAATCATCAGATACGCAGTATTTT
15	TRBV15	NA	TRBJ2-1	NA	CATSRAGQGQNEQFF	TGTGCCACCAGCAGAGCGGGGCAGGGGCAGAATGAGCAGTTCTTC
13	TRBV24-1	NA	TRBJ2-7	NA	CATSAPGHYEQYF	TGTGCCACCAGTGCTCCGGGACACTACGAGCAGTACTTC
18	TRBV7-9	TRBD2	TRBJ2-1	NA	CASSQPRLAGVAYNEQFF	TGTGCCAGCAGCCAACCTCGACTAGCGGGAGTGGCCTACAATGAGCAGTTCTTC
13	TRBV7-2	NA	TRBJ1-1	NA	CASSLAANTEAFF	TGTGCCAGCAGCTTAGCAGCGAACACTGAAGCTTTCTTT
18	TRBV4-1	NA	TRBJ2-6	NA	CASSHRIGVGSGANVLTF	TGCGCCAGCAGCCATCGCATAGGGGTCGGCTCTGGGGCCAACGTCCTGACTTTC
13	TRBV29-1	TRBD2	TRBJ2-7	NA	CSVSSGSHYEQYF	TGCAGCGTGTCTAGCGGGAGCCACTACGAGCAGTACTTC
17	TRBV30	TRBD1	TRBJ2-3	NA	CAWSYLGQGESTDTQYF	TGTGCCTGGAGTTATCTGGGTCAGGGGGAGAGCACAGATACGCAGTATTTT
15	TRBV7-8	NA	TRBJ1-5	NA	CASRAQTEINQPQHF	TGTGCCAGCAGAGCACAGACAGAAATCAATCAGCCCCAGCATTTT
15	TRBV29-1	TRBD1	TRBJ2-2	NA	CSAGQGAGSTGELFF	TGCAGCGCCGGCCAGGGGGCGGGGAGCACCGGGGAGCTGTTTTTT
12	TRBV13	NA	TRBJ2-1	NA	CASSQLGFEQFF	TGTGCCAGCAGCCAACTAGGGTTTGAGCAGTTCTTC
15	TRBV6-5	TRBD2	TRBJ2-7	NA	CALRGRGWSSYEQYF	TGTGCCCTCCGAGGGAGGGGTTGGAGCTCCTACGAGCAGTACTTC
12	TRBV5-1	NA	TRBJ2-5	NA	CASSQTGVTQYF	TGCGCCAGCAGCCAGACAGGAGTGACCCAGTACTTC
13	TRBV27	TRBD1	TRBJ2-7	NA	CASSFAGGYEQYF	TGTGCCAGCAGTTTCGCAGGGGGCTACGAGCAGTACTTC
16	TRBV2	TRBD2	TRBJ2-5	NA	CASSQLTSGGASAQYF	TGTGCCAGCAGTCAATTAACTAGCGGGGGGGCCTCGGCCCAGTACTTC
14	TRBV5-6	TRBD2	TRBJ2-7	NA	CASSGTSGSYEQYF	TGTGCCAGCAGCGGGACTAGCGGGAGTTACGAGCAGTACTTC
17	TRBV5-4	NA	TRBJ2-7	NA	CASSLPRGTLEKYEQYF	TGTGCCAGCAGCTTGCCGAGGGGGACGCTTGAGAAATACGAGCAGTACTTC
15	TRBV5-6	TRBD2	TRBJ2-3	NA	CASSLAAGGTDTQYF	TGTGCCAGCAGCTTGGCAGCGGGGGGAACAGATACGCAGTATTTT
14	TRBV6-5	NA	TRBJ2-7	NA	CASSFRPASYEQYF	TGTGCCAGCAGTTTCAGACCGGCTAGCTACGAGCAGTACTTC
14	TRBV19	NA	TRBJ2-7	few	CASSIETESYEQYF	TGTGCCAGTAGTATCGAGACGGAGTCCTACGAGCAGTACTTC
15	TRBV3-1/TRBV3-2	TRBD2	TRBJ2-1	NA	CASSQEGLAALEQFF	TGTGCCAGCAGCCAAGAGGGACTAGCGGCCCTTGAGCAGTTCTTC
17	TRBV2	TRBD2	TRBJ2-1	NA	CASSDRPSGSSYNEQFF	TGTGCCAGCAGTGACCGCCCTAGCGGGAGCTCCTACAATGAGCAGTTCTTC
19	TRBV11-2	NA	TRBJ1-1	few	CASRRSGVSRTLMNTEAFF	TGTGCCAGCCGCCGGTCAGGGGTGTCGCGGACCCTCATGAACACTGAAGCTTTCTTT